This TCR beta chain was captured by sequencing in a study of identical twins. A single record per CDR3 protein comes from TCRdb applying MiXCR to the 5' RACE reads. The table shows hundreds of thousands of distinct CDR3 sequences, with 24% occurring only once. This clonotype appeared a few times. CDR1 is DFQATT and CDR2 is SNEGSKA in the germline V gene (reference sequence). This CDR3 comprises 15 residues. V shed 0 bases, J shed 8 bases, and the junction held 5 bases outside the gene matches. These data were also reused for a study on T cells expressing NK-cell markers.

The sequenced material came from CD4+ T cells sorted from blood. This TCR derives from a young woman in good health. This chain links TRBV20-1 with TRBJ1-4; 11 positions agree with TRBD1. CDR3 in amino acids: CSARDPGQGGEKLFF. The CDR3 DNA follows: TGCAGTGCTAGAGATCCGGGACAGGGGGGAGAAAAACTGTTTTTT.